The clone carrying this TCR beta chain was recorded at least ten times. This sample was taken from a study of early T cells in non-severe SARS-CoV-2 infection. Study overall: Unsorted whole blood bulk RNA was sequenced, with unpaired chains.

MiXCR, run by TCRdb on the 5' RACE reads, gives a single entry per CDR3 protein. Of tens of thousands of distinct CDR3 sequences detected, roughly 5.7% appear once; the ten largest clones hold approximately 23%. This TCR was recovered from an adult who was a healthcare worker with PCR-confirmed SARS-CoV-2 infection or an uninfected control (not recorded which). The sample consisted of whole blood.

The DNA for the CDR3 is TGTGCCAGCAGCTTGCAGGGAAATAGCAATCAGCCCCAGCATTTT. Protein: CASSLQGNSNQPQHF. This chain connects TRBV5-5 to TRBJ1-5; D is possibly TRBD1 (5 bases). There are 15 residues in the CDR3. Trimming cost V 1 base and J 0 bases, with 8 bases left between them. Germline lookup yields CDR1 SGHKS and CDR2 YYEKEE (reference sequence). The full variable domain, with the rest looked up from reference TRBV5-5 and TRBJ1-5, is DAGVTQSPTHLIKTRGQQVTLRCSPISGHKSVSWYQQVLGQGPQFIFQYYEKEERGRGNFPDRFSARQFPNYSSELNVNALLLGDSALYLCASSLQGNSNQPQHFGDGTRLSIL.